This is a list of T cell receptor beta chains from one sample in a study of CD8+ T cells in alopecia areata. The assay was immunoSEQ multiplex PCR, and TCRdb's table has in-frame clones only and misses some. The table includes approximately 200,000 clones, approximately 45% detected once. The material was CD4+ T cells sorted from blood, obtained at roughly week 38, from a patient treated with tofacitinib. These receptors all come from a human donor with alopecia areata. CDR3s include the opening cysteine and the closing phenylalanine or tryptophan. Fields, in order: V gene, J gene, clone size, D gene, CDR3 DNA, CDR3 protein. The D gene is left open where the match is weak. Clone size appears in some rows only: once, few, many, or a class for an expanded clone.

TRBV5-1,TRBJ2-7,few,NA,TGCGCCACCTCACCAGGGGAAGCCTACGAGCAGTACTTC,CATSPGEAYEQYF
TRBV5-1,TRBJ2-6,NA,NA,TGCGCCAGCAGCTCGACAGGTCCCCGGGCCAACGTCCTGACTTTC,CASSSTGPRANVLTF
TRBV7-2,TRBJ2-7,few,TRBD2,TGTGCCAGCAGCTTTGCTAGCGGGAGCTCCTACGAGCAGTACTTC,CASSFASGSSYEQYF
TRBV11-2,TRBJ2-3,few,TRBD2,TGTGCCAGCAGCTTAGAGAGGACTAGCGGCAGCACAGATACGCAGTATTTT,CASSLERTSGSTDTQYF
TRBV2,TRBJ2-2,few,NA,TGTGCCAGCACGTCTACCTCCGGGGAGCTGTTTTTT,CASTSTSGELFF
TRBV23-1,TRBJ2-7,NA,NA,TGCGCCAGCAATCCAGGACGGAGAGGCTACGAGCAGTACTTC,CASNPGRRGYEQYF
TRBV5-1,TRBJ2-3,few,TRBD2,TGCGCCAGCAGCTTGAGACTAGCGGGTGTCACAGATACGCAGTATTTT,CASSLRLAGVTDTQYF
TRBV29-1,TRBJ2-7,NA,NA,TGCAGCGTTGAAGCACGATCAGGTCCCGAGCAGTACTTC,CSVEARSGPEQYF
TRBV11-1,TRBJ2-3,few,NA,TGTGCCAGCAGCCTAGAGACAGTCACAGATACGCAGTATTTT,CASSLETVTDTQYF
TRBV11-2,TRBJ2-3,few,NA,TGTGCCAGCAGCTTAGCGAGTAGCCGGAGTGGGAGCGCAGATACGCAGTATTTT,CASSLASSRSGSADTQYF
TRBV4-1,TRBJ2-3,NA,TRBD1,TGCGCCAGCGGGGACAGGACTACGTTCGGGGTTACAGATACGCAGTATTTT,CASGDRTTFGVTDTQYF
TRBV7-8,TRBJ1-5,few,NA,TGTGCCAGCAGCTTAGAGGGTTTGGCGGTTAATCAGCCCCAGCATTTT,CASSLEGLAVNQPQHF
TRBV30,TRBJ1-3,NA,NA,TGTGCCTGGCACCCGGGAGCCTCTTCTGGAAACACCATATATTTT,CAWHPGASSGNTIYF
TRBV6-1,TRBJ2-1,once,NA,TGTGCCAGCAGTATCGGGTACAATGAGCAGTTCTTC,CASSIGYNEQFF
TRBV7-8,TRBJ2-7,few,TRBD2,TGTGCCAGCAGCCCAAGGGGACTAGCGGGAGGGGCCGGCAAGCAGTACTTC,CASSPRGLAGGAGKQYF
TRBV29-1,TRBJ2-5,NA,TRBD1,TGCAGCGGACAGGGAATTGCAGAGACCCAGTACTTC,CSGQGIAETQYF
TRBV29-1,TRBJ2-7,NA,TRBD1,TGCAGCGCCCTCTGGACAGGAGATATCTCCTACGAGCAGTACTTC,CSALWTGDISYEQYF
TRBV2,TRBJ2-3,few,NA,TGTGCCAGCGCGTGGCGGGGACCGTCAGATACGCAGTATTTT,CASAWRGPSDTQYF
TRBV2,TRBJ1-5,once,NA,TGTGCCAGCAGGCTAGGGACGGAAAGCAATCAGCCCCAGCATTTT,CASRLGTESNQPQHF
TRBV20-1,TRBJ2-1,few,NA,TGCAGTGTCCTACGGGAGAATGAGCAGTTCTTC,CSVLRENEQFF
TRBV28,TRBJ1-4,few,NA,TGTGCCAGCAGCTCGACGGGAGCGGGGGAAAAACTGTTTTTT,CASSSTGAGEKLFF
TRBV20-1,TRBJ2-1,NA,NA,TGCAGTGCTGGGGCTACGGACCCGCAGTTCTTC,CSAGATDPQFF
TRBV5-1,TRBJ1-1,many,TRBD1,TGCGCCAGCAGCTTGGCGGGACAGGTATCCACTGAAGCTTTCTTT,CASSLAGQVSTEAFF
TRBV7-6,TRBJ2-1,NA,NA,TGTGCCAGCAGCTTAGCAAGCGACAGGAGCAATGAGCAGTTCTTC,CASSLASDRSNEQFF
TRBV19,TRBJ2-7,few,TRBD1,TGTGCCAGTGCCGGCCAGGGGGCTTCCTACGAGCAGTACTTC,CASAGQGASYEQYF
TRBV25-1,TRBJ2-2,NA,NA,TGTGCCAGCAGTGAGGGCAGCTACACCGGGGAGCTGTTTTTT,CASSEGSYTGELFF
TRBV6-1,TRBJ2-5,few,NA,TGTGCCAGCTCAAAGGACCAAGAGACCCAGTACTTC,CASSKDQETQYF
TRBV6-5,TRBJ2-5,NA,NA,TGTGCCAGCAGGCAAACGGGGGGCAGATGGGAGACCCAGTACTTC,CASRQTGGRWETQYF